This is a list of T cell receptor beta chains from one sample in a study of cytomegalovirus exposure and HLA in healthy donors. Repertoires were generated with immunoSEQ multiplex PCR, while TCRdb's copy carries only in-frame clones and drops some. The sample has roughly 110,000 clones, roughly 75% seen once. The sample comprised PBMCs. These receptor sequences come from a man in his forties in good health and CMV-seronegative. Each CDR3 is given with its conserved first and last residue. D genes are given only for firm matches. Expanded clones get a size class; other rows say once, few or many, or leave the size out.

>TRBJ2-2|TRBV7-6|.|.
CASSSLRVGRRELFF
TGTGCCAGCAGCTCGCTAAGGGTGGGGCGGCGGGAGCTGTTTTTT
>TRBJ1-2|TRBV5-1|.|.
CASSLGGGGRGYTF
TGCGCCAGCAGCCTGGGAGGTGGGGGCAGAGGATACACCTTC
>TRBJ1-2|TRBV9|.|.
CASSTREGGPGYTF
TGTGCCAGCAGCACCCGCGAGGGGGGGCCTGGCTACACCTTC
>TRBJ2-6|TRBV18|.|.
CASSQDRVSSGANVLTF
TGTGCCAGCTCACAAGACCGGGTCAGCTCTGGGGCCAACGTCCTGACTTTC
>TRBJ1-1|TRBV5-1|.|.
CASSLGLSLNTEAFF
TGCGCCAGCAGCTTGGGTCTCTCCCTGAACACTGAAGCTTTCTTT
>TRBJ1-1|TRBV2|.|.
CASSDPARQNTEAFF
TGTGCCAGCAGTGATCCCGCACGACAGAACACTGAAGCTTTCTTT
>TRBJ1-2|TRBV5-4|.|.
CASSVPGEGHGYTF
TGTGCCAGCAGCGTGCCGGGGGAGGGGCATGGCTACACCTTC
>TRBJ2-3|TRBV6-1|TRBD2|.
CASSEDGASGSTDTQYF
TGTGCCAGCAGTGAAGATGGCGCTAGCGGGAGCACAGATACGCAGTATTTT
>TRBJ1-2|TRBV11-3|.|.
CWANAYTF
TGCTGGGCAAATGCCTACACCTTC
>TRBJ2-3|TRBV9|TRBD2|.
CASSAGGAGGGDTQYF
TGTGCCAGCAGCGCCGGGGGGGCGGGGGGCGGAGATACGCAGTATTTT
>TRBJ1-2|TRBV12-5|TRBD1|.
CASGEIDRVGGYTF
TGTGCTAGTGGGGAGATAGACAGGGTAGGAGGCTACACCTTC
>TRBJ1-2|TRBV19|.|few
CASSLDGNHYGYTF
TGTGCCAGTAGTTTAGACGGGAACCACTATGGCTACACCTTC
>TRBJ2-1|TRBV6-1|.|.
CASSSSWLGWEQFF
TGTGCCAGCAGTTCCTCGTGGCTTGGCTGGGAGCAGTTCTTC
>TRBJ1-1|TRBV6-6|TRBD1|.
CASTTVRGPGTEAFF
TGTGCCAGCACTACCGTCAGGGGGCCCGGCACTGAAGCTTTCTTT
>TRBJ2-5|TRBV6-5|TRBD1|.
CASSRQGGQETQYF
TGTGCCAGCAGTAGACAGGGGGGGCAAGAGACCCAGTACTTC
>TRBJ1-2|TRBV11-2|TRBD1|once
CASSFTRDRWLSDYGYTF
TGTGCCAGCAGCTTCACTCGGGACAGGTGGCTATCGGACTATGGCTACACCTTC
>TRBJ1-3|TRBV7-9|.|few
CATSLVAGNTIYF
TGTGCCACCTCCTTAGTTGCTGGAAACACCATATATTTT
>TRBJ2-7|TRBV5-1|.|.
CASSPLQGSGEQYF
TGCGCCAGCAGCCCGCTACAGGGTTCTGGGGAGCAGTACTTC
>TRBJ1-1|TRBV6-1|.|.
CASLMNSGNTEAFF
TGTGCCAGCTTAATGAACTCTGGGAACACTGAAGCTTTCTTT
>TRBJ1-2|TRBV5-1|.|.
CASSSGGVDRGYTF
TGCGCCAGCAGCTCAGGAGGGGTTGATCGGGGCTACACCTTC
>TRBJ2-7|TRBV2|TRBD2|.
CASSVAGGISYEQYF
TGTGCCAGCAGCGTAGCGGGGGGGATCTCCTACGAGCAGTACTTC
>TRBJ1-3|TRBV5-1|.|.
CASSEPGGSNTIYF
TGCGCCAGCAGTGAGCCGGGGGGGAGTAACACCATATATTTT
>TRBJ1-2|TRBV6-4|.|.
CASSDSRQGYGYTF
TGTGCCAGCAGTGACTCGAGGCAGGGGTATGGCTACACCTTC
>TRBJ2-3|TRBV5-5|TRBD2|.
CASSLAGSSGGARDTQYF
TGTGCCAGCAGCTTGGCCGGGTCTAGCGGGGGGGCTAGGGATACGCAGTATTTT
>TRBJ2-5|TRBV19|TRBD1|.
CASSIAGQNQETQYF
TGTGCCAGTAGTATAGCGGGACAGAATCAAGAGACCCAGTACTTC
>TRBJ1-2|TRBV19|.|few
CASTPLSDRANYGYTF
TGTGCCAGTACCCCCCTATCGGACAGAGCTAACTATGGCTACACCTTC
>TRBJ2-5|TRBV2|.|once
CASRRGSSQETQYF
TGTGCCAGCAGGAGGGGGTCCAGTCAAGAGACCCAGTACTTC
>TRBJ2-3|TRBV9|.|.
CASSVGGGQDTQYF
TGTGCCAGCAGCGTAGGGGGGGGGCAAGATACGCAGTATTTT
>TRBJ2-4|TRBV6-4|.|.
CASSPVFEEGNIQYF
TGTGCCAGCAGTCCCGTCTTCGAAGAGGGAAACATTCAGTACTTC
>TRBJ2-3|TRBV10-2|.|.
CASSEWGFTDTQYF
TGCGCCAGCAGTGAGTGGGGCTTCACAGATACGCAGTATTTT
>TRBJ1-6|TRBV4-1|.|.
CASSQDPLSSYNSPLHF
TGCGCCAGCAGCCAAGATCCCCTAAGCTCCTATAATTCACCCCTCCACTTT
>TRBJ2-5|TRBV14|TRBD1|.
CASSLRPTGGLETQYF
TGTGCCAGCAGCCTAAGGCCGACAGGGGGTCTGGAGACCCAGTACTTC
>TRBJ2-7|TRBV6-5|.|.
CASSYSDSTVSYEQYF
TGTGCCAGCAGTTACTCAGACAGCACCGTATCCTACGAGCAGTACTTC
>TRBJ2-5|TRBV9|TRBD2|.
CASSPQAGGMGETQYF
TGTGCCAGCAGCCCCCAAGCGGGGGGGATGGGGGAGACCCAGTACTTC
>TRBJ2-5|TRBV2|.|.
CASKTEETQYF
TGTGCCAGCAAAACAGAAGAGACCCAGTACTTC
>TRBJ2-3|TRBV7-9|TRBD2|few
CASSPWGGATDTQYF
TGTGCCAGCAGTCCCTGGGGAGGGGCAACAGATACGCAGTATTTT
>TRBJ2-4|TRBV18|TRBD1|few
CASSPLTGGRLVPYIQYF
TGTGCCAGCTCACCATTAACAGGGGGCCGGCTGGTTCCTTACATTCAGTACTTC
>TRBJ2-5|TRBV2|.|.
CASSNPAGLRAQETQYF
TGTGCCAGCAGTAACCCCGCGGGCCTGAGGGCCCAAGAGACCCAGTACTTC
>TRBJ1-2|TRBV2|TRBD1|once
CASTAGGAYYGYTF
TGTGCCAGCACCGCAGGGGGCGCGTACTATGGCTACACCTTC
>TRBJ1-3|TRBV5-6|.|.
CASSLETEWRNTIYF
TGTGCCAGCAGCCTGGAGACAGAGTGGAGAAACACCATATATTTT
>TRBJ2-1|TRBV5-1|.|once
CASSSQGGWGYNEQFF
TGCGCCAGCAGCTCCCAAGGGGGTTGGGGTTACAATGAGCAGTTCTTC
>TRBJ2-2|TRBV7-2|.|.
CASSLLAGITGELFF
TGTGCCAGCAGCTTATTGGCAGGTATCACCGGGGAGCTGTTTTTT
>TRBJ1-1|TRBV6-5|.|.
CASREETRAFF
TGTGCCAGCAGGGAGGAGACGCGAGCTTTCTTT
>TRBJ2-7|TRBV2|.|.
CASSQDRSYEQYF
TGTGCCAGCAGTCAGGACAGATCCTACGAGCAGTACTTC
>TRBJ2-2|TRBV27|TRBD1|few
CASSIDRGDTGELFF
TGTGCCAGCAGCATTGACAGGGGGGACACCGGGGAGCTGTTTTTT
>TRBJ1-1|TRBV29-1|.|once
CSVAALRENTEAFF
TGCAGCGTTGCCGCCCTGAGGGAGAACACTGAAGCTTTCTTT
>TRBJ2-7|TRBV19|TRBD2|.
CASSPRAGESSYEQYF
TGTGCCAGTAGTCCCCGAGCGGGGGAGAGCTCCTACGAGCAGTACTTC